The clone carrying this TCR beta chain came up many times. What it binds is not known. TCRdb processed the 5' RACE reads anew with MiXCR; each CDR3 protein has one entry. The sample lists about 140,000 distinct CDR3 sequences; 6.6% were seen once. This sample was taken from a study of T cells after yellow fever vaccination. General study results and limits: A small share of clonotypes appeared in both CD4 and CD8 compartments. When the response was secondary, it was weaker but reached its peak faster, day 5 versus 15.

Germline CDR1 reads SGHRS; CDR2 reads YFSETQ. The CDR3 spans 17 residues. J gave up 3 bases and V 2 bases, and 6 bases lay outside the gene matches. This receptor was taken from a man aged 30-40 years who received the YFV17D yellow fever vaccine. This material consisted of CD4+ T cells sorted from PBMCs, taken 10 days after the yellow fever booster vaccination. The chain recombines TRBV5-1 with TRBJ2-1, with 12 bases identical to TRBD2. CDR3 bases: TGCGCCAGCAGCTTCCGGCTAGCGGGAGGGGGCTACAATGAGCAGTTCTTC. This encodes CASSFRLAGGGYNEQFF.